This T cell receptor beta chain was captured in a study of T cell clonality in common variable immunodeficiency. Study-wide points: Compared with healthy controls, CVID subjects showed increased TCRbeta clonality, mostly in about a third.

Germline CDR1 is SGHNT and CDR2 is YYREEE (reference sequence). V was clipped by 6 bases and J by 5 bases; unmatched bases: 8. The CDR3 totals 14 residues. This clone was recorded at least ten times. What it binds is unknown. Read coverage stops 3 residues before the CDR3 terminus; the germline J gene supplies the remainder. The assay was immunoSEQ multiplex PCR, and TCRdb's table has in-frame clones only and misses some. This record lists some 43,000 clones, none seen once only, and the top ten clones contain roughly 1.9%. Input material: peripheral blood mononuclear cells. The chain has TRBV5-4 and TRBJ2-7; 10 bases are a match to TRBD2. The receptor's source is a person aged 18 to 75 in good health. The CDR3 loop is CASTQAGGPNEQYF. CDR3 DNA, as far as it was read: TGTGCCAGCACTCAAGCGGGAGGGCCCAACGAG.